Given below is one TCR beta chain in context. The data originate from a study of blood T cell repertoires in COVID-19. Whole-study context: There were acute and convalescent COVID-19 samples, and they came from the United States, Italy and Spain. PBMCs, B-cell-depleted T cells, or T cells were the source of the cDNA or gDNA that made up the material.

Germline V gene data show CDR1 as SGHAT and CDR2 as FQNNGV. The CDR3 covers 15 residues. Trimming removed 4 bases from V and 2 bases from J, with 12 bases in between. Per the study methods: Estimation of nucleated cell counts relied on the amplification of reference gene primers. Profiling relied on immunoSEQ multiplex PCR, and the TCRdb table lists in-frame clones only, not all of them. The V and J calls and the clone size are those of that table, but D and trimming were determined from the DNA. Altogether 200,000 to 250,000 clones are present, approximately 85% being singletons, with the ten largest covering approximately 4.5%.

The chain employs TRBV11-2 and TRBJ1-3; tentative D call: TRBD1 (5 bases). The specimen was peripheral blood. The TCR sequence derives from a woman between 65 and 79 years old with acute or convalescent COVID-19. This CDR3 is CASSSLRGAGNTIYF. The DNA for the CDR3 is TGTGCCAGCAGCTCCCTTAGGGGTGCTGGAAACACCATATATTTT.